The text below deals with one T cell receptor (beta chain). This sample stems from a study of response to subunit inactivated influenza vaccine. V lost 7 bases to trimming and J lost 2 bases; unmatched junction nucleotides: 8. Germline CDR1 and CDR2: LNHNV and YYDKDF (reference sequence). The CDR3 runs to 15 residues. Each CDR3 protein gets one entry after TCRdb re-called the RT-PCR reads with MiXCR. The data hold fewer than 800,000 distinct CDR3 sequences, with around 16% observed a single time. The genes are TRBV15 and TRBJ2-1; 7 bases line up with TRBD1. The receptor's source is a man aged 50 or older who received an inactivated influenza vaccine. The sequenced sample was PBMCs from blood, obtained 11 to 12 days after vaccination. The CDR3 sequence: CATTNRGRTYNEQFF. Written as DNA, the CDR3 is TGTGCCACCACCAACAGGGGTCGAACCTACAATGAGCAGTTCTTC.